Each of the 10 T cell receptor beta chains below was sequenced from the same sample in a study of early T cells in non-severe SARS-CoV-2 infection. One entry per CDR3 protein results from TCRdb running MiXCR on the 5' RACE reads. The data hold approximately 67,000 distinct CDR3 sequences, with 9.5% to 13% observed a single time. Sequenced input: whole blood. The receptors were gathered from an adult who was a healthcare worker with PCR-confirmed SARS-CoV-2 infection or an uninfected control (not recorded which).

J is TRBJ2-3 and V is TRBV7-2, with a weak D call TRBD2 (6 bases). V was clipped by 3 bases and J by 14 bases, with 18 bases between them. The CDR3 covers 13 residues. CDR1 and CDR2 (germline): SGHTA, FQGNSA. Written as DNA, the CDR3 is TGTGCCAGCAGCTTGGGTGTGTTTCGGGAGTTGTATTTT. Its protein product is CASSLGVFRELYF.

The gene calls are TRBV5-1 and TRBJ1-4; no clear D. Germline CDR1 and CDR2: SGHRS and YFSETQ. Trimming shortened V by 4 bases and J by 8 bases, and 12 bases separated the two germline ends. The CDR3 spans 13 residues. The CDR3 is CASSQWEGEKLFF. The CDR3 bases are TGCGCCAGCAGCCAATGGGAGGGCGAAAAACTGTTTTTT.

Points on this clonotype: The junction and the germline gene differ at one end; a read error may be behind it. The chain carries TRBV12-3 or TRBV12-4 and TRBJ1-6; no clear D gene. CDR3 length: 13 residues. Here the CDR3 reads CASSLAQNSSLHF. The CDR3 bases are TGTGCCAGCAGTTTAGCCCAGAATTCATCCCTCCACTTT.

This clonotype was seen at least ten times. V is TRBV29-1 and J is TRBJ2-3; D not resolved. CDR3 length: 13 amino acids. V was shortened by 0 bases and J by 4 bases, with 8 bases between the two germline ends. CDR1 is SQVTM, CDR2 ANQGSEA, per germline. Written as DNA, the CDR3 is TGCAGCGTTGAAGATCCCGGGCCAGATACGCAGTATTTT. Its protein product is CSVEDPGPDTQYF.

The genes are TRBV7-6 and TRBJ2-1; 9 positions agree with TRBD2. This CDR3 is 15 amino acids long. Trimming removed 5 bases from V and 0 bases from J; junction bases left unmatched: 2. Germline-derived CDR1 and CDR2 are SGHVS and FNYEAQ. CDR3 sequence: CASSRGGASYNEQFF. As DNA, the CDR3 is TGTGCCAGCAGCCGCGGGGGGGCCTCCTACAATGAGCAGTTCTTC.

This clonotype came up many times. The rearrangement joins TRBV7-8 to TRBJ1-1; perhaps TRBD1 as D (6 bases). The CDR3 loop spans 15 amino acids. Per germline, CDR1 SGHVS and CDR2 FQNEAQ. V was clipped by 5 bases and J by 0 bases, with 13 bases between them. CDR3 in amino acids: CASSPLGGVNTEAFF. The CDR3 DNA reads TGTGCCAGCAGCCCCCTGGGGGGCGTGAACACTGAAGCTTTCTTT.

In its sample, this clonotype was seen many times. The chain uses TRBV5-1 and TRBJ1-3; D ambiguous. There are 15 residues in the CDR3. Between the trimmed V and J ends, which lost 3 bases and 0 bases, there was a span of 10 bases. Germline V CDR1 and CDR2: SGHRS, YFSETQ. Here the CDR3 DNA reads TGCGCCAGCAGCTGGTCAGGTGGCTCTGGAAACACCATATATTTT. Translating gives CASSWSGGSGNTIYF.

The V gene is TRBV2, the J gene TRBJ1-1, with D possibly being TRBD1 (6 bases). CDR3 size: 14 residues. V lost 6 bases and J lost 1, with 12 bases in between. Germline loops: CDR1 SNHLY, CDR2 FYNNEI. CDR3 bases: TGTGCCAGCAGGGAGACAGGTCCGAACACTGAAGCTTTCTTT. Translated, it gives CASRETGPNTEAFF.

This chain connects TRBV7-9 to TRBJ2-1; 7 nucleotides align to TRBD1. Trimming at V came to 3 bases and at J to 8 bases, leaving 7 bases not matched to a gene. Germline V gene data show CDR1 as SEHNR and CDR2 as FQNEAQ (reference sequence). CDR3 size: 14 residues. CDR3 residues: CASSFTGVRDEQFF. In DNA, the CDR3 is TGTGCCAGCAGCTTCACAGGGGTTCGCGATGAGCAGTTCTTC.

In this sample, this clonotype turned up many times. This chain connects TRBV27 to TRBJ1-2; 7 bases fit TRBD1. Germline loops: CDR1 MNHEY, CDR2 SMNVEV (reference sequence). There are 17 residues in the CDR3. J gave up 4 bases and V 5 bases, and 16 bases lay outside the gene matches. The CDR3, as DNA: TGTGCCAGCAGTCTTCCGGGACAGAAACTAATCCTCTATGGCTACACCTTC. Its translation is CASSLPGQKLILYGYTF.